These T cell receptor beta chains were read from a single sample in a study of cytomegalovirus exposure and HLA in healthy donors. The data were produced by immunoSEQ multiplex PCR, yet TCRdb's version contains in-frame clones alone and is incomplete. The sample carries approximately 88,000 clones, around 77% recorded once. Sequencing input: PBMCs. The receptor set was obtained from a man under 40 in good health and CMV-seronegative. The conserved cysteine and the conserved F or W are not part of the CDR3 here. Clone size appears in some rows only: once, few, many, or a class for an expanded clone.

cdr3_length: 14
j_call: TRBJ1-1
v_call: TRBV6-1
clone_size: -
cdr3_aa: ASSESLGPGGTEAF

cdr3_length: 11
j_call: TRBJ2-4
v_call: TRBV7-8
clone_size: -
cdr3_aa: ASSLVRGNIQY

cdr3_length: 12
j_call: TRBJ2-7
v_call: TRBV7-8
clone_size: -
cdr3_aa: ASSLLSSGGEQY

cdr3_length: 13
j_call: TRBJ2-2
v_call: TRBV6-5
clone_size: -
cdr3_aa: ASKIRTGEPGELF

cdr3_length: 15
j_call: TRBJ1-2
v_call: TRBV18
clone_size: -
cdr3_aa: ASSPQPPLDKNYGYT

cdr3_length: 14
j_call: TRBJ2-1
v_call: TRBV28
clone_size: -
cdr3_aa: ASRARRPREGNEQF

cdr3_length: 11
j_call: TRBJ1-2
v_call: TRBV27
clone_size: -
cdr3_aa: ASSPPDFYGYT

cdr3_length: 17
j_call: TRBJ2-6
v_call: TRBV7-2
clone_size: -
cdr3_aa: ASSLTGGQGGSGANVLT

cdr3_length: 13
j_call: TRBJ2-3
v_call: TRBV28
clone_size: few
cdr3_aa: ASSLRREVTDTQY

cdr3_length: 12
j_call: TRBJ1-3
v_call: TRBV13
clone_size: -
cdr3_aa: ASSLLQGVNTIY

cdr3_length: 11
j_call: TRBJ2-2
v_call: TRBV6-4
clone_size: -
cdr3_aa: ASSYRDTGELF

cdr3_length: 14
j_call: TRBJ1-2
v_call: TRBV7-9
clone_size: -
cdr3_aa: ASSSVRDIVTYGYT

cdr3_length: 13
j_call: TRBJ2-1
v_call: TRBV28
clone_size: -
cdr3_aa: ASSLPGQGVNEQF

cdr3_length: 11
j_call: TRBJ2-1
v_call: TRBV5-1
clone_size: -
cdr3_aa: ASSLASGPEQF

cdr3_length: 13
j_call: TRBJ2-7
v_call: TRBV5-6
clone_size: -
cdr3_aa: ASSFPGLGRYEQY

cdr3_length: 16
j_call: TRBJ1-1
v_call: TRBV18
clone_size: -
cdr3_aa: ASSRQGLGRFMNTEAF

cdr3_length: 11
j_call: TRBJ1-5
v_call: TRBV28
clone_size: -
cdr3_aa: ASSPPGVGPQH

cdr3_length: 14
j_call: TRBJ2-2
v_call: TRBV9
clone_size: few
cdr3_aa: ASSRDRGRGTGELF

cdr3_length: 11
j_call: TRBJ2-7
v_call: TRBV10-3
clone_size: few
cdr3_aa: AISEGGSYEQY

cdr3_length: 12
j_call: TRBJ1-1
v_call: TRBV28
clone_size: -
cdr3_aa: ASSSGGQGTEAF

cdr3_length: 13
j_call: TRBJ2-3
v_call: TRBV5-1
clone_size: -
cdr3_aa: ASSFGGGTTDTQY

cdr3_length: 11
j_call: TRBJ1-1
v_call: TRBV6-5
clone_size: -
cdr3_aa: ASSYRGDTEAF